This T cell receptor beta chain was sequenced during a study of identical twins. The germline CDR1 and CDR2 sequences are SGHRS and YFSETQ. V lost 2 bases and J 6 bases, leaving 15 bases between the germline ends. This CDR3 is 14 amino acids long. TCRdb re-derived calls from the 5' RACE reads in MiXCR, one entry per CDR3 protein. The data hold around 300,000 distinct CDR3 sequences, with roughly 8.6% observed a single time. Study conclusions and caveats: Less excess twin sharing appeared in beta out-of-frame sequences. High-abundance cord blood beta clonotypes had fewer insertions; memory repertoires showed none.

In its sample, this clonotype was seen many times. The target antigen is unknown. The same data also contributed to another study, on yellow fever vaccine responses in identical twins.

The chain employs TRBV5-1 and TRBJ2-7, with D unresolved. The TCR originated in a woman aged 18-29 years in good health. Sequenced input: memory (CD45RO+) T cells sorted from blood. The CDR3 nucleotides read TGCGCCAGCAGCTTCGGTGGAAACTTAGCCGAGCAGTACTTC. It yields the protein CASSFGGNLAEQYF. Complete variable domain (other parts from reference TRBV5-1 and TRBJ2-7): KAGVTQTPRYLIKTRGQQVTLSCSPISGHRSVSWYQQTPGQGLQFLFEYFSETQRNKGNFPGRFSGRQFSNSRSEMNVSTLELGDSALYLCASSFGGNLAEQYFGPGTRLTVT.